This entry lists 13 T cell receptor beta chains sequenced from one sample in a study of T cells in tumors after PD-1 blockade. TCRdb's copy holds only in-frame clones and misses some; the assay was immunoSEQ multiplex PCR. The table has roughly 47,000 clones, more than 70% seen once. The input for sequencing was PBMCs, taken before anti-PD-1 treatment. The receptors here all came from a human donor with basal cell carcinoma.

The chain links TRBV19 to TRBJ2-7; D may be TRBD1 or TRBD2 (6 bases each). The germline gives CDR1 LNHDA, CDR2 SQIVND (reference sequence). The CDR3 totals 15 residues. Between the trimmed V and J ends, which lost 6 bases and 3 bases, there was a span of 18 bases. The CDR3 protein is CASRPRGGQNYEQYF. DNA of the CDR3: TGTGCCAGTAGGCCAAGAGGGGGGCAGAACTACGAGCAGTACTTC.

This clone came up once. The chain links TRBV28 to TRBJ1-5; tentative D call: TRBD1 (5 bases). CDR1 MDHEN and CDR2 SYDVKM come from the germline V gene. This CDR3 has 15 amino acids. The V and J ends lost 1 base and 4 bases respectively, with 11 bases between them. CDR3 sequence: CASSLYQGGNQPQHF. CDR3 coding DNA: TGTGCCAGCAGTTTATATCAGGGAGGTAATCAGCCCCAGCATTTT. The full variable domain, completed using reference TRBV28 and TRBJ1-5, is DVKVTQSSRYLVKRTGEKVFLECVQDMDHENMFWYRQDPGLGLRLIYFSYDVKMKEKGDIPEGYSVSREKKERFSLILESASTNQTSMYLCASSLYQGGNQPQHFGDGTRLSIL.

The rearrangement uses TRBV5-1 and TRBJ1-2; perhaps TRBD1 as D (5 bases). The V end was cut by 5 bases, the J end by 5 bases, with 7 bases between. This CDR3 is 11 amino acids long. Germline V CDR1 and CDR2: SGHRS, YFSETQ. CDR3 sequence: CASREGYGYTF. The CDR3 DNA reads as TGCGCCAGCAGAGAGGGGTATGGCTACACCTTC.

The chain uses TRBV28 and TRBJ2-7; 11 bases agree with TRBD1. Germline V gives CDR1 MDHEN, CDR2 SYDVKM. The CDR3 covers 14 residues. V trimming: 7 bases; J trimming: 3 bases; junction bases outside the gene matches: 5. CDR3 amino acids: CASKWGTGGYEQYF. The CDR3 nucleotides are TGTGCCAGCAAATGGGGGACAGGGGGCTACGAGCAGTACTTC. Full variable domain (remainder filled in from reference TRBV28 and TRBJ2-7): DVKVTQSSRYLVKRTGEKVFLECVQDMDHENMFWYRQDPGLGLRLIYFSYDVKMKEKGDIPEGYSVSREKKERFSLILESASTNQTSMYLCASKWGTGGYEQYFGPGTRLTVT.

V and J are TRBV28 and TRBJ1-2, with D unresolved. Between the trimmed V and J ends, which lost 4 bases and 4 bases, there was a span of 25 bases. Germline V gene lookup returns CDR1 MDHEN and CDR2 SYDVKM. This CDR3 comprises 18 residues. The CDR3 bases are TGTGCCAGCAGTTCACCGGCTCAATTAGCCGGTGAAGGCTATGGCTACACCTTC. Translated, it gives CASSSPAQLAGEGYGYTF.

The chain is built from TRBV4-1 and TRBJ1-4; D gene unclear. CDR1 is MGHRA and CDR2 is YSYEKL in the germline V gene. The CDR3 has 16 residues. Trimming took off 1 base at V and 5 bases at J, with 14 bases between the two ends. The CDR3 sequence is CASSQGRKAENEKLFF. CDR3 sequence (DNA): TGCGCCAGCAGCCAAGGTCGCAAAGCAGAGAATGAAAAACTGTTTTTT.

The chain links TRBV5-1 to TRBJ1-4; D is uncertain. CDR1 and CDR2 from the germline V gene are SGHRS and YFSETQ. V lost 4 bases and J 2 bases, leaving 12 bases between the germline ends. This CDR3 is built from 15 residues. CDR3 in DNA: TGCGCCAGCAGCCCTACCCCCACGACTAATGAAAAACTGTTTTTT. It codes for CASSPTPTTNEKLFF.

V is TRBV18 and J is TRBJ1-2; D is possibly TRBD1 (5 bases). This CDR3 contains 14 residues. V was trimmed by 8 bases and J by 8 bases, leaving 21 bases between them. CDR1 is KGHSH, CDR2 LQKENI, per germline. The CDR3 region has the DNA TGTGCCAGCCGGACTGGGCGGGGGGAAGGCGGCTACACCTTC. Its protein product is CASRTGRGEGGYTF.

J is TRBJ1-2 and V is TRBV27; possible D gene TRBD1, 5 bases. Between the trimmed V and J ends, which lost 5 bases and 6 bases, there was a span of 19 bases. The germline CDR1 and CDR2 sequences are MNHEY and SMNVEV (reference sequence). This CDR3 region has 15 residues. CDR3 nucleotide sequence: TGTGCCAGCAGTCCAAGACAGCCTAGCAAAGATGGCTACACCTTC. Protein: CASSPRQPSKDGYTF.

The table lists this clone with a count of one. V gene TRBV12-3 or TRBV12-4 combines with J gene TRBJ2-5; a possible D gene is TRBD1 (5 bases). V was trimmed by 6 bases and J by 3 bases, leaving 11 bases between them. The CDR3 extends over 13 amino acids. The CDR3 here is CASSLGQEETQYF. The CDR3 region has the DNA TGTGCCAGCAGCCTAGGACAAGAAGAGACCCAGTACTTC.

Only one count was recorded for this clone. The J gene is TRBJ1-1, the V gene TRBV5-5; 7 nucleotides line up with TRBD1. Germline assignment: CDR1 SGHKS and CDR2 YYEKEE (reference sequence). The CDR3 runs 12 residues. The junction had 2 bases not matched to a gene; V was cut back by 2 bases and J by 7 bases. The DNA for the CDR3 is TGTGCCAGCAGCTTTGGACAGGTTGAAGCTTTCTTT. Translated, it gives CASSFGQVEAFF.

V and J are TRBV5-4 and TRBJ2-7; D remains ambiguous. This CDR3 comprises 14 residues. Trimming removed 0 bases from V and 3 bases from J, with 10 bases in between. CDR1 and CDR2 from the germline V gene are SGHNT and YYREEE (reference sequence). CDR3: CASSLASNSYEQYF. CDR3 bases: TGTGCCAGCAGCTTGGCTTCCAACAGCTACGAGCAGTACTTC.

The V and J genes are TRBV14 and TRBJ2-7; no clear D gene. In germline, CDR1 is SGHDN, CDR2 FVKESK. V gave up 1 base and J gave up 6 bases, with 4 bases separating them. There are 11 residues in the CDR3. The CDR3 region is CASSQVAEQYF. The CDR3 DNA reads TGTGCCAGCAGCCAAGTGGCCGAGCAGTACTTC.